The TCR beta chain under discussion was sequenced for a study of blood T cell repertoires in COVID-19. In germline, CDR1 is SGHDT, CDR2 YYEEEE. The CDR3 is made up of 13 amino acids. Profiled with immunoSEQ multiplex PCR; TCRdb holds only in-frame clones, not every one. The sample consists of around 50,000 clones, over 80% of them appearing once. Details on this clone: The germline gene is not matched at one end of the junction; a read error may be the cause.

The chain employs TRBV5-6 and TRBJ1-5, with TRBD1 as a possible D gene (5 bases). The sequenced sample consisted of peripheral blood. The receptor was derived from a man between 65 and 85 years old with acute or convalescent COVID-19. For the CDR3, the DNA is TGTGTCAGCAGTTCAGGGTTTGGTCAGCCCCAGCATTTT. It is translated as CVSSSGFGQPQHF.